Each of the 8 T cell receptor beta chains below was sequenced from the same sample in a study of blood T cell repertoires in COVID-19. Method: immunoSEQ multiplex PCR; TCRdb's copy keeps in-frame clones and lacks some. The repertoire holds about 180,000 clones, with over 75% as singletons. Material for sequencing was peripheral blood. The receptor set was obtained from a woman between 65 and 79 years old with acute or convalescent COVID-19.

This rearrangement joins TRBV30 to TRBJ1-4; 9 bases line up with TRBD1. CDR1 and CDR2 (germline): GTSNPN, SVGIG (reference sequence). The CDR3 has 15 residues. V shed 3 bases and J 5 bases; nucleotides not matched to a gene: 7. The CDR3 loop is CAWSTGQGRNEKLFF. Written as DNA, the CDR3 is TGTGCCTGGAGCACGGGACAGGGCCGAAATGAAAAACTGTTTTTT.

The J gene is TRBJ1-4, the V gene TRBV2; perhaps TRBD1 as D (5 bases). This CDR3 contains 15 residues. Germline CDR1 SNHLY, CDR2 FYNNEI. Trimming pared 2 bases from V and 8 bases from J, leaving 15 bases between. The CDR3 DNA sequence: TGTGCCAGCAGTGAAAGGGGCCAGGTTGGCGAAAAACTGTTTTTT. Translation gives CASSERGQVGEKLFF.

The chain has TRBV5-8 and TRBJ2-1; 7 nucleotides line up with TRBD2. CDR1 and CDR2 (germline): SGHTS, YDEGEE. With 4 bases clipped from V and 2 bases from J, the junction kept 9 bases outside the gene matches. This CDR3 is built from 16 residues. Here the CDR3 reads CASSPREHSAYNEQFF. The DNA of the CDR3 is TGTGCCAGCAGCCCGCGGGAGCACAGTGCCTACAATGAGCAGTTCTTC.

The chain is built from TRBV5-1 and TRBJ2-5; 12 nucleotides align to TRBD1. Germline V gene data show CDR1 as SGHRS and CDR2 as YFSETQ. This CDR3 comprises 14 residues. The V segment lost 4 bases and the J segment 5 bases; nucleotides outside the gene matches: 3. DNA of the CDR3: TGCGCCAGCAGCGTAGGGACAGGGGGCGAGACCCAGTACTTC. This encodes CASSVGTGGETQYF.

Only a few counts were recorded for this clone. V gene TRBV11-2 combines with J gene TRBJ1-1; possibly TRBD1 for D (6 bases). Trimming cost V 4 bases and J 10 bases, with 13 bases left between them. The germline gives CDR1 SGHAT, CDR2 FQNNGV. The CDR3 loop spans 12 amino acids. In nucleotides, the CDR3 is TGTGCCAGCAGCTCTTACAGGGTGGGAGCTTTCTTT. Translation gives CASSSYRVGAFF.

J is TRBJ2-7 and V is TRBV3-1 (or the pseudogene TRBV3-2); D is possibly TRBD1 (6 bases). This CDR3 region has 15 residues. V shed 4 bases and J shed 0 bases, with 13 bases lying between them. In germline, CDR1 is LGHDT, CDR2 YNNKEL (reference sequence). CDR3 sequence: CASSLTTGNSYEQYF. The CDR3 DNA sequence: TGTGCCAGCAGCCTAACAACAGGGAACTCCTACGAGCAGTACTTC.

The chain links TRBV6-5 to TRBJ1-5; TRBD1 might be the D (6 bases). V lost 6 bases to trimming and J lost 0 bases, with 12 bases between them. This CDR3 has 15 residues. Germline-derived CDR1 and CDR2 are MNHEY and SVGAGI. In nucleotides, the CDR3 is TGTGCCAGCAGCGGCGCCAGGGGTAGCAATCAGCCCCAGCATTTT. It yields the protein CASSGARGSNQPQHF.

The chain joins TRBV27 to TRBJ1-5, with a tentative D call TRBD1 (5 bases). The CDR3 sequence is 14 residues long. V was cut by 1 base and J by 3 bases, with 7 bases left in between. CDR1 and CDR2 from the germline V gene are MNHEY and SMNVEV (reference sequence). Here the CDR3 DNA reads TGTGCCAGCAGTTTATGGGGGGACAATCAGCCCCAGCATTTT. This gives the protein CASSLWGDNQPQHF.